The T cell receptor (beta chain) under discussion was sequenced for a study of T-cell memory formation after mild COVID-19. Study-wide background: TCR clusters were largely donor specific.

This CDR3 spans 12 amino acids. Per germline, CDR1 MDHEN and CDR2 SYDVKM. V was cut by 3 bases and J by 4 bases, with 4 bases left in between. TCRdb re-called the 5' RACE reads through MiXCR, storing one row per CDR3 protein. The table lists under 450,000 distinct CDR3 sequences, more than 20% of them singletons. Study conclusions and caveats: Whether day 37 second-wave clones are SARS-CoV-2-specific was not confirmed. Pre-infection memory held some responding clones, suggesting pre-existing cross-reactive T cells responded. Contracting CD4+ clones lay largely in CM and EM, with CD8+ ones residing in EMRA.

This clonotype was seen many times. As yet, its antigen is unknown. This TCR came from a young man who had mild COVID-19 (a few samples of this study predate the infection). Cell type and time point are not known. The chain uses TRBV28 and TRBJ1-5; D gene ambiguous. Sequenced sample: PBMCs or a T cell subset sorted from them (not recorded which). The CDR3 region is CASSFTNQPQHF. The CDR3 nucleotides read TGTGCCAGCAGTTTTACGAATCAGCCCCAGCATTTT.